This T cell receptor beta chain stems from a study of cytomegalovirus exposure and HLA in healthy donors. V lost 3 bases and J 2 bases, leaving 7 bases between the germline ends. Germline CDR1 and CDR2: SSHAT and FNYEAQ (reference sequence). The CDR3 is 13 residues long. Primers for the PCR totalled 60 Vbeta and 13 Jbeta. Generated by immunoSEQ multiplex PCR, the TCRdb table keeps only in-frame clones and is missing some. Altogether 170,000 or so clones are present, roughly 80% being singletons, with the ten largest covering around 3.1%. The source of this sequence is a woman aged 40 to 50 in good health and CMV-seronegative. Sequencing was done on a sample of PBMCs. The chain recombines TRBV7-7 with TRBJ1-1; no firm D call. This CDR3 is CASSLSLNTEAFF. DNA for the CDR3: TGTGCCAGCAGCTTGTCACTTAACACTGAAGCTTTCTTT.